These 28 T cell receptor beta chains were sequenced from one sample in a study of radiation and T cells in renal cell carcinoma. The assay was immunoSEQ multiplex PCR, and TCRdb's table has in-frame clones only and misses some. The sample records 40,000 to 60,000 clones, 65% to 90% being singletons. Noted time point: baseline pretreatment blood. This sample's treatment: 15 Gy SBRT to primary tumor, nephrectomy 4 weeks later. Sample: blood, taken from a patient whose treatment included radiotherapy and nephrectomy. The receptors here all came from a woman aged 70-85 years with renal cell carcinoma.

The table lists this clone with a few counts. This sequence joins TRBV2 and TRBJ2-2, with D unclear. The V and J ends lost 11 bases and 1 base respectively, with 17 bases between them. Germline V gene sequence: CDR1 SNHLY, CDR2 FYNNEI. The CDR3 sequence is 15 residues long. The CDR3 nucleotides are TGTGCCTGCCGAAGTGAAGGATTGAACACCGGGGAGCTGTTTTTT. Protein: CACRSEGLNTGELFF.

The chain carries TRBV7-9 and TRBJ1-5, with 12 bases matching TRBD1. CDR3 length: 15 residues. V lost 5 bases, J lost 5 bases, and 4 bases stayed unmatched. Germline V gene data show CDR1 as SEHNR and CDR2 as FQNEAQ (reference sequence). The CDR3, as DNA: TGTGCCAGCAGCCATGGGACAGGGGGCGATCAGCCCCAGCATTTT. Its translation: CASSHGTGGDQPQHF.

DNA for the CDR3: TGTGCCAGCAGTTCCAGGGAGACCCAGTACTTC. Translating gives CASSSRETQYF. The V call is TRBV27, the J call TRBJ2-5; D unresolved. CDR1 MNHEY and CDR2 SMNVEV come from the germline V gene (reference sequence). The CDR3 length is 11 residues. V lost 4 bases and J lost 5, with 5 bases in between.

This chain connects TRBV2 to TRBJ1-5, with TRBD1 identical over 7 bases. V was pared by 6 bases and J by 5 bases, with 10 bases of the junction left unmatched. The CDR3 is made up of 15 amino acids. Germline loops: CDR1 SNHLY, CDR2 FYNNEI. CDR3 in DNA: TGTGCCAGCAGGCCGGGACACAGGGGTGATCAGCCCCAGCATTTT. Translated, it gives CASRPGHRGDQPQHF.

The rearrangement uses TRBV27 and TRBJ2-1, with 8 bases aligning to TRBD2. V was pared by 3 bases and J by 0 bases, with 10 bases of the junction left unmatched. The CDR3 is 18 residues long. Germline CDR1 reads MNHEY; CDR2 reads SMNVEV (reference sequence). In nucleotides, the CDR3 is TGTGCCAGCAGTTTTCGGTTAGCGGGAACCTACTCCTACAATGAGCAGTTCTTC. Its protein is CASSFRLAGTYSYNEQFF.

The V call is TRBV6-5, the J call TRBJ2-2; D tentatively fits TRBD1 or TRBD2 (5 bases each). Trimming stripped 5 bases from V and 3 bases from J, with 13 bases between. The CDR3 is 15 amino acids. CDR1 MNHEY and CDR2 SVGAGI come from the germline V gene. CDR3 amino acids: CASSPPGDDTGELFF. In DNA form, the CDR3 reads TGTGCCAGCAGTCCCCCTGGGGACGACACCGGGGAGCTGTTTTTT.

The rearrangement uses TRBV19 and TRBJ1-1; D remains ambiguous. V gave up 8 bases and J gave up 10 bases, with 8 bases separating them. The V gene's germline CDR1 is LNHDA and CDR2 SQIVND (reference sequence). The CDR3 is 9 amino acids. The CDR3 reads CASPTIAFF. The DNA for the CDR3 is TGTGCCAGTCCGACTATAGCTTTCTTT.

This chain connects TRBV18 to TRBJ2-7, with TRBD1 identical over 8 bases. Germline V gives CDR1 KGHSH, CDR2 LQKENI. The CDR3 loop spans 14 amino acids. J was trimmed by 3 bases and V by 6 bases; bases with no gene match: 7. The CDR3 reads CASSPTGVYYEQYF. The DNA of the CDR3 is TGTGCCAGCTCCCCGACAGGGGTATACTACGAGCAGTACTTC.

This chain links TRBV28 with TRBJ2-7, with 9 positions matching TRBD1. The V gene end was trimmed by 8 bases and the J gene end by 3 bases; junction bases not matched to a gene: 14. Looked up from germline, CDR1 is MDHEN and CDR2 is SYDVKM. The CDR3 runs 16 residues. DNA for the CDR3: TGTGCCAGCTCCGGGCCTGGGACAGGGAGAAGCTACGAGCAGTACTTC. Encoded protein: CASSGPGTGRSYEQYF.

The chain recombines TRBV6-1 with TRBJ2-1; D unclear. The CDR3 spans 16 residues. The germline V gene has CDR1 MNHNS and CDR2 SASEGT. Trimming removed 0 bases at V and 3 bases at J, with 12 bases between. The CDR3 DNA sequence: TGTGCCAGCAGTGAAGCGCTGGCGGCCCTCTACAATGAGCAGTTCTTC. Its protein is CASSEALAALYNEQFF.

This CDR3 reads CASREGQAPNEKLFF. The CDR3 DNA reads TGCGCCAGCAGGGAGGGACAGGCTCCAAATGAAAAACTGTTTTTT. This chain links TRBV5-1 with TRBJ1-4; TRBD1 aligns across 8 bases. This CDR3 spans 15 amino acids. Trimming at V came to 5 bases and at J to 5 bases, leaving 8 bases not matched to a gene. Germline V gives CDR1 SGHRS, CDR2 YFSETQ. The variable domain in full, with the rest retrieved from reference TRBV5-1 and TRBJ1-4, is KAGVTQTPRYLIKTRGQQVTLSCSPISGHRSVSWYQQTPGQGLQFLFEYFSETQRNKGNFPGRFSGRQFSNSRSEMNVSTLELGDSALYLCASREGQAPNEKLFFGSGTQLSVL.

This chain connects TRBV11-3 to TRBJ2-2, with D unclear. The CDR3 consists of 16 residues. Germline loops: CDR1 SGHNT, CDR2 YENEEA. V lost 4 bases and J lost 1, with 13 bases in between. The CDR3 region has the DNA TGTGCCAGCAGCTCCCTCGGGTGGGGGAACACCGGGGAGCTGTTTTTT. This translates into CASSSLGWGNTGELFF.

The chain joins TRBV5-1 to TRBJ2-7; 8 nucleotides agree with TRBD2. Looked up from germline, CDR1 is SGHRS and CDR2 is YFSETQ. With 0 bases clipped from V and 2 bases from J, the junction kept 4 bases outside the gene matches. The CDR3 runs to 15 residues. CDR3 nucleotide sequence: TGCGCCAGCAGCTTGGAGGGCGGGGGGCCCTACGAGCAGTACTTC. As protein: CASSLEGGGPYEQYF.

The gene calls are TRBV5-4 and TRBJ2-3; 12 positions match TRBD2. V shed 4 bases, J shed 7 bases, and the junction held 10 bases outside the gene matches. This CDR3 region has 16 residues. CDR1 and CDR2 (germline): SGHNT, YYREEE (reference sequence). The CDR3 loop reads CASSTPSGTSGHTQYF. The CDR3 region has the DNA TGTGCCAGCAGCACCCCTTCCGGGACTAGCGGGCATACGCAGTATTTT. Filled out from reference TRBV5-4 and TRBJ2-3, the complete variable domain reads ETGVTQSPTHLIKTRGQQVTLRCSSQSGHNTVSWYQQALGQGPQFIFQYYREEENGRGNFPPRFSGLQFPNYSSELNVNALELDDSALYLCASSTPSGTSGHTQYFGPGTRLTVL.

The chain couples TRBV6-1 to TRBJ2-7; D is possibly TRBD1 or TRBD2 (5 bases each). The ends were cut back, 2 bases at V and 0 bases at J, with 17 bases in the middle. The CDR3 has 17 amino acids. Germline lookup yields CDR1 MNHNS and CDR2 SASEGT. CDR3 DNA: TGTGCCAGCAGTGAAAGGATGGGACCAGTGTCCTCCTACGAGCAGTACTTC. Its protein product is CASSERMGPVSSYEQYF.

V is TRBV4-2 and J is TRBJ1-2; D unclear. Germline V gene lookup returns CDR1 LGHNA and CDR2 YNFKEQ. V dropped 4 bases and J dropped 13 bases, with 19 bases sitting between them. The CDR3 runs 13 residues. CDR3 region: CASSPEGQEGPTF. In nucleotides, the CDR3 is TGTGCCAGCAGCCCTGAGGGCCAGGAGGGTCCCACCTTC.

This chain joins TRBV14 and TRBJ2-5, with TRBD1 matching 7 bases. This CDR3 comprises 13 residues. CDR1 is SGHDN and CDR2 is FVKESK in the germline V gene. The V and J ends lost 4 bases and 5 bases, in that order; junction bases with no gene match: 4. In DNA, the CDR3 is TGTGCCAGCAGCCGAGACAGGGTGGAGACCCAGTACTTC. It codes for CASSRDRVETQYF.

This clone was counted ten times or more. The V and J genes are TRBV5-4 and TRBJ1-1; 7 nucleotides align to TRBD1. The junction had 6 bases not matched to a gene; V was cut back by 6 bases and J by 1 base. CDR3 length: 14 amino acids. Germline CDR1 SGHNT, CDR2 YYREEE (reference sequence). CDR3 loop: CASTMDRRNTEAFF. The CDR3 DNA is TGTGCCAGCACCATGGACAGGCGGAACACTGAAGCTTTCTTT.

The chain joins TRBV11-3 to TRBJ2-4; 8 bases are shared with TRBD2. Trimming took 0 bases from V and 3 from J; bases not matched to a gene: 7. Germline CDR1 is SGHNT and CDR2 is YENEEA. The CDR3 is 17 amino acids. DNA for the CDR3: TGTGCCAGCAGCTTAGATCTCCCCGGGGGGGACAAAAACATTCAGTACTTC. As protein: CASSLDLPGGDKNIQYF.

V is TRBV7-2 and J is TRBJ1-5; 7 positions match TRBD1. The CDR3 length is 13 residues. Trimming at V came to 7 bases and at J to 1 base, leaving 1 base not matched to a gene. CDR1 and CDR2 (germline): SGHTA, FQGNSA. The CDR3 nucleotides read TGTGCCAGCAACAGGGGAAGCAATCAGCCCCAGCATTTT. Translating gives CASNRGSNQPQHF.

The chain employs TRBV27 and TRBJ2-7, with D possibly TRBD1 on 7 matching bases. CDR1 is MNHEY, CDR2 SMNVEV, per germline (reference sequence). This CDR3 has 14 residues. V lost 3 bases and J lost 5, with 14 bases in between. DNA for the CDR3: TGTGCCAGCAGTTTTGCTCAGGGGGGCCACGAGCAGTACTTC. The encoded protein is CASSFAQGGHEQYF.

V is TRBV10-3 and J is TRBJ1-6; D is possibly TRBD1 (6 bases). Between the trimmed V and J ends, which lost 2 bases and 4 bases, there was a span of 9 bases. The CDR3 sequence is 15 residues long. From germline, CDR1 is ENHRY and CDR2 SYGVKD. This CDR3 reads CAISEAGQYNSPLHF. In DNA form, the CDR3 reads TGTGCCATCAGTGAGGCGGGACAATATAATTCACCCCTCCACTTT.

This chain links TRBV27 with TRBJ2-7, with TRBD2 matching 12 bases. Germline lookup yields CDR1 MNHEY and CDR2 SMNVEV (reference sequence). The V gene end was trimmed by 8 bases and the J gene end by 5 bases; junction bases not matched to a gene: 13. The CDR3 spans 16 residues. The CDR3 region has the DNA TGTGCCAGCGCTAGCGGGGGGGCCACGGGGTTCAACGAGCAGTACTTC. Translation: CASASGGATGFNEQYF.

V is TRBV25-1 and J is TRBJ2-5; 7 bases line up with TRBD1. The germline gives CDR1 MGHDK, CDR2 SYGVNS. The V segment lost 3 bases and the J segment 2 bases; nucleotides outside the gene matches: 6. This CDR3 contains 15 residues. CDR3 sequence (DNA): TGTGCCAGCAGTGATGGGACAGCGGCACAAGAGACCCAGTACTTC. Its translation is CASSDGTAAQETQYF.

The CDR3 nucleotides read TGTGCCAGCAGGCCTGAGACAGGGAGGTCCTACAATGAGCAGTTCTTC. It specifies CASRPETGRSYNEQFF. The V and J genes are TRBV6-6 and TRBJ2-1, with D possibly being TRBD1 (7 bases). The CDR3 spans 16 residues. V lost 6 bases, J lost 1 base, and 16 bases lay in between. The germline V gene encodes CDR1 MNHNY and CDR2 SVGAGI (reference sequence).

Worth noting for this clone: One junction end disagrees with the germline gene, perhaps due to a read error. J is TRBJ2-7 and V is TRBV4-1; 10 bases map to TRBD1. CDR1 MGHRA and CDR2 YSYEKL come from the germline V gene. The CDR3 loop spans 16 amino acids. CDR3 coding DNA: TGCGCCAGCAGCCCCTGGGGGGACAGGGGCTCCTCCGAGCAGTACTTC. It is translated as CASSPWGDRGSSEQYF.

V and J are TRBV20-1 and TRBJ2-2; D remains unclear. This CDR3 region has 11 residues. Germline CDR1 DFQATT, CDR2 SNEGSKA (reference sequence). V dropped 6 bases and J dropped 8 bases, with 10 bases sitting between them. The CDR3 DNA reads as TGCAGTGCCCCCTGGGGAGGGGAGCTGTTTTTT. Amino acid sequence: CSAPWGGELFF.

V is TRBV5-1 and J is TRBJ1-2; D remains unclear. Germline-derived CDR1 and CDR2 are SGHRS and YFSETQ. The CDR3 covers 13 residues. The germline V and J ends were trimmed by 4 bases and 8 bases, with 15 bases remaining between them. CDR3 sequence reads: CASSDGKAGGYTF. For the CDR3, the DNA is TGCGCCAGCAGCGACGGAAAGGCTGGCGGCTACACCTTC.